The rows below give T cell receptor beta chains drawn from one sample of a study of response to subunit inactivated influenza vaccine. Via MiXCR, TCRdb re-called the RT-PCR reads, giving one row per CDR3 protein. The profile shows about 570,000 distinct CDR3 sequences, approximately 12% of them singletons. Sample: PBMCs from blood, taken on the day of vaccination. These TCRs come from a man aged 45-60 years who received an inactivated influenza vaccine. The CDR3 runs from the conserved cysteine through the conserved F or W. Fields, in order: CDR3 protein, CDR3 DNA, D gene, J gene, V gene, CDR3 length, clone size. The D gene is left open where the match is weak. Size is omitted from some rows. Given values are once, few, many or a class for expanded clones.

CATQGRSYEQYF | TGTGCCACCCAGGGACGTTCCTACGAGCAGTACTTC | . | TRBJ2-7 | TRBV19 | 12 | few
CASSPGYGNEQFF | TGTGCCAGCAGTCCAGGGTACGGCAATGAGCAGTTCTTC | . | TRBJ2-1 | TRBV28 | 13 | .
CAISESGWGQYF | TGTGCCATCAGTGAGTCGGGGTGGGGGCAGTACTTC | . | TRBJ2-7 | TRBV10-3 | 12 | few
CASKTGTGGGEFF | TGTGCCAGCAAAACCGGGACAGGGGGAGGCGAGTTCTTC | TRBD1 | TRBJ2-1 | TRBV2 | 13 | .
CASSFSRGRSSYEQYF | TGTGCCAGCAGTTTTTCCCGCGGGAGGTCCTCCTACGAGCAGTACTTC | TRBD2 | TRBJ2-7 | TRBV12-3/TRBV12-4 | 16 | .
CSVVRARQVTDTQYF | TGCAGCGTTGTTCGGGCACGACAAGTCACAGATACGCAGTATTTT | . | TRBJ2-3 | TRBV29-1 | 15 | .
CAGCKPQETQYF | TGTGCCGGGTGCAAACCTCAAGAGACCCAGTACTTC | . | TRBJ2-5 | TRBV6-2/TRBV6-3 | 12 | .
CASSLDGITTQYF | TGTGCCAGCAGCTTAGATGGTATCACTACGCAGTATTTT | . | TRBJ2-3 | TRBV7-7 | 13 | .
CASSLAGQIETQYF | TGTGCCAGCAGTTTAGCGGGGCAGATAGAGACCCAGTACTTC | . | TRBJ2-5 | TRBV12-3/TRBV12-4 | 14 | few
CASSVAPTGPYYEQYF | TGTGCCAGCAGCGTAGCTCCGACAGGACCGTACTACGAGCAGTACTTC | . | TRBJ2-7 | TRBV9 | 16 | many
CASSQTTSGTQYF | TGTGCCAGCAGCCAGACGACCTCGGGAACCCAGTACTTC | . | TRBJ2-5 | TRBV7-7 | 13 | few
CASSPWGGAKNIQYF | TGTGCCAGCAGCCCATGGGGGGGGGCCAAAAACATTCAGTACTTC | TRBD2 | TRBJ2-4 | TRBV6-1 | 15 | .
CATSDPGTPRETQYF | TGTGCCACCAGTGATCCCGGGACCCCCAGGGAGACCCAGTACTTC | . | TRBJ2-5 | TRBV24-1 | 15 | few
CASSLSPGLTPGTQYF | TGTGCCAGCAGTTTAAGCCCGGGACTTACCCCGGGGACCCAGTACTTC | . | TRBJ2-5 | TRBV12-3/TRBV12-4 | 16 | .
CASSFPLLTGTGKSSGNTIYF | TGTGCCAGCAGTTTCCCGCTTCTTACCGGGACAGGGAAGAGCTCTGGAAACACCATATATTTT | TRBD1 | TRBJ1-3 | TRBV28 | 21 | few
CTGTSGIPDTQYF | TGCACTGGGACTAGCGGGATTCCAGATACGCAGTATTTT | TRBD2 | TRBJ2-3 | TRBV20-1 | 13 | .
CASSPKGTASGANVLTF | TGTGCCAGCAGCCCGAAGGGGACAGCCTCTGGGGCCAACGTCCTGACTTTC | TRBD1 | TRBJ2-6 | TRBV7-6 | 17 | few
CASSPIRTGGSYNEQFF | TGTGCCAGCAGCCCTATCAGGACAGGGGGGTCTTACAATGAGCAGTTCTTC | TRBD1 | TRBJ2-1 | TRBV3-1 | 17 | .
CASSLRGRGSNQPQHF | TGTGCCAGCAGTTTGCGGGGGAGGGGTAGCAATCAGCCCCAGCATTTT | . | TRBJ1-5 | TRBV27 | 16 | .
CSGPGLAGNEQFF | TGCAGTGGGCCGGGACTAGCGGGCAATGAGCAGTTCTTC | TRBD2 | TRBJ2-1 | TRBV20-1 | 13 | many
CASSLSGRGDGYTF | TGTGCCAGCAGTTTATCGGGCAGGGGGGATGGCTACACCTTC | TRBD1 | TRBJ1-2 | TRBV27 | 14 | few
CASSLGRASSTEAFF | TGTGCCAGCAGCTTAGGGAGGGCGTCGAGCACTGAAGCTTTCTTT | . | TRBJ1-1 | TRBV7-2 | 15 | many
CASSHHRDSNQPQHF | TGTGCCAGCAGCCACCACCGGGACAGCAATCAGCCCCAGCATTTT | . | TRBJ1-5 | TRBV7-8 | 15 | .
CSARVLAESTDTQYF | TGCAGTGCTAGAGTACTAGCGGAAAGCACAGATACGCAGTATTTT | TRBD2 | TRBJ2-3 | TRBV20-1 | 15 | many
CATSDEPSTGELFF | TGTGCCACCAGTGATGAGCCCTCCACCGGGGAGCTGTTTTTT | . | TRBJ2-2 | TRBV24-1 | 14 | .
CSAPGTGFNEQYF | TGCAGTGCTCCCGGGACAGGATTCAACGAGCAGTACTTC | TRBD1 | TRBJ2-7 | TRBV20-1 | 13 | .
CATSRDSLSSGELFF | TGTGCCACCAGCAGAGATTCTCTTTCGTCCGGGGAGCTGTTTTTT | . | TRBJ2-2 | TRBV15 | 15 | .
CASSLESEAVYGYTF | TGTGCCAGCAGCTTGGAGAGTGAGGCAGTCTATGGCTACACCTTC | . | TRBJ1-2 | TRBV5-6 | 15 | many
CASSRPGLAANTGELFF | TGTGCCAGCAGCCGACCCGGACTAGCGGCGAACACCGGGGAGCTGTTTTTT | TRBD2 | TRBJ2-2 | TRBV11-2 | 17 | many
CSVGRREDSYNEQFF | TGCAGCGTTGGACGGCGGGAGGATTCCTACAATGAGCAGTTCTTC | TRBD2 | TRBJ2-1 | TRBV29-1 | 15 | many
CASSLGGKQETQYF | TGTGCCAGCAGTTTGGGTGGGAAACAAGAGACCCAGTACTTC | . | TRBJ2-5 | TRBV28 | 14 | few
CSVGRGSSSYNEQFF | TGCAGCGTTGGACGAGGGTCGAGCTCCTACAATGAGCAGTTCTTC | . | TRBJ2-1 | TRBV29-1 | 15 | many
CASKLRLFADTQYF | TGTGCCAGCAAACTCCGGCTTTTTGCAGATACGCAGTATTTT | . | TRBJ2-3 | TRBV7-2 | 14 | few
CASSPRTGLADTQYF | TGTGCCAGCAGCCCTCGGACAGGGCTGGCAGATACGCAGTATTTT | TRBD1 | TRBJ2-3 | TRBV7-9 | 15 | .
CASKRRGVTDTQYF | TGTGCCAGCAAGCGGCGGGGGGTCACAGATACGCAGTATTTT | TRBD2 | TRBJ2-3 | TRBV11-2 | 14 | few
CASEKGRVYTDTQYF | TGTGCCTCCGAAAAAGGAAGAGTTTACACAGATACGCAGTATTTT | . | TRBJ2-3 | TRBV7-9 | 15 | .
CASSTLTGEQFF | TGTGCCAGCAGCACATTGACAGGGGAGCAGTTCTTC | TRBD1 | TRBJ2-1 | TRBV7-9 | 12 | few
CASSQGQGWDIQYF | TGTGCCAGCAGCCAAGGGCAGGGTTGGGACATTCAGTACTTC | . | TRBJ2-4 | TRBV3-1 | 14 | few
CASSSRARWNTEAFF | TGTGCCAGCAGTTCCCGCGCGCGGTGGAACACTGAAGCTTTCTTT | . | TRBJ1-1 | TRBV6-5 | 15 | few
CASSSRLAGHITYNEQFF | TGCGCCAGCAGCTCCCGACTAGCGGGCCATATCACCTACAATGAGCAGTTCTTC | TRBD2 | TRBJ2-1 | TRBV5-1 | 18 | .
CAISPGLRGLLETQYF | TGTGCCATCAGCCCCGGGCTCCGGGGACTTCTCGAGACCCAGTACTTC | . | TRBJ2-5 | TRBV5-6 | 16 | .
CASSEGRLGGTDTQYF | TGTGCCAGCAGCGAGGGTAGACTAGGCGGCACAGATACGCAGTATTTT | . | TRBJ2-3 | TRBV7-2 | 16 | few
CASSQGTQNEQFF | TGTGCCAGCTCACAGGGGACACAAAATGAGCAGTTCTTC | . | TRBJ2-1 | TRBV18 | 13 | .
CASSQELGLSGGIQETQYF | TGCGCCAGCAGCCAAGAATTAGGGCTAAGCGGGGGGATCCAAGAGACCCAGTACTTC | TRBD2 | TRBJ2-5 | TRBV4-1 | 19 | .
CASSGQGGGTEAFF | TGTGCCAGCAGCGGTCAGGGAGGGGGCACTGAAGCTTTCTTT | . | TRBJ1-1 | TRBV7-8 | 14 | .
CASSPPGPNNEQFF | TGTGCCAGCTCACCCCCTGGGCCCAACAATGAGCAGTTCTTC | . | TRBJ2-1 | TRBV18 | 14 | many
CASSLLNTEAFF | TGTGCCAGCAGTTTACTGAACACTGAAGCTTTCTTT | . | TRBJ1-1 | TRBV12-3/TRBV12-4 | 12 | many
CASSFGGARYNEQFF | TGTGCCAGCAGTTTCGGGGGAGCGCGGTACAATGAGCAGTTCTTC | . | TRBJ2-1 | TRBV6-2/TRBV6-3 | 15 | few
CASRQQGVMGSPLHF | TGTGCCAGCAGGCAACAGGGGGTAATGGGTTCACCCCTCCACTTT | TRBD1 | TRBJ1-6 | TRBV25-1 | 15 | few
CASSDNGVETQYF | TGTGCCAGCAGTGATAACGGAGTTGAGACCCAGTACTTC | . | TRBJ2-5 | TRBV2 | 13 | many
CASSYISKLSTRAVSTETQYF | TGTGCCAGCAGTTACATAAGTAAACTGTCAACCAGAGCAGTCTCCACCGAGACCCAGTACTTC | . | TRBJ2-5 | TRBV6-2/TRBV6-3 | 21 | few
CASSLSGSRGEQYF | TGTGCCAGCAGCTTGTCCGGGAGCCGTGGCGAGCAGTACTTC | . | TRBJ2-7 | TRBV5-6 | 14 | few
CASSLVGGGSTDTQYF | TGTGCCAGCAGCTTAGTGGGCGGGGGAAGCACAGATACGCAGTATTTT | TRBD2 | TRBJ2-3 | TRBV7-2 | 16 | few
CASSPGGASEQYF | TGCGCCAGCAGCCCGGGTGGGGCCTCAGAGCAGTACTTC | . | TRBJ2-7 | TRBV5-1 | 13 | .
CSARGDRGFNQPQHF | TGCAGTGCTAGAGGGGACAGAGGGTTTAATCAGCCCCAGCATTTT | TRBD1 | TRBJ1-5 | TRBV20-1 | 15 | few